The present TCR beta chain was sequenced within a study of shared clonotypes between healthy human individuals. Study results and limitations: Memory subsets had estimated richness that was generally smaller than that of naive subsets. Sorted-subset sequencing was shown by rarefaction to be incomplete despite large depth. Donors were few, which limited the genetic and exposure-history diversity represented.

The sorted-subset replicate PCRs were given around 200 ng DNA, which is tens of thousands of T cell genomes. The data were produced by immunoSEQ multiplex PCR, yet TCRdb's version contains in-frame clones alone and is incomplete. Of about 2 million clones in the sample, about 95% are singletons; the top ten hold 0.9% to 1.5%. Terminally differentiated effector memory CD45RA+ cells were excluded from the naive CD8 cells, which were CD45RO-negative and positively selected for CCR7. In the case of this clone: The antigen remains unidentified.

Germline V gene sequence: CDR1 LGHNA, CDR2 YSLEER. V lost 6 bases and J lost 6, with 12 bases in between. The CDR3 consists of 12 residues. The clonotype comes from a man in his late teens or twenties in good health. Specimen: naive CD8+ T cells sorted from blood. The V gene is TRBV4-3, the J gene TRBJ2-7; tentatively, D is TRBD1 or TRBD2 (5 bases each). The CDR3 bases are TGCGCCAGCAGTGAGGGGCTAGGCGAGCAGTACTTC. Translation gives CASSEGLGEQYF.